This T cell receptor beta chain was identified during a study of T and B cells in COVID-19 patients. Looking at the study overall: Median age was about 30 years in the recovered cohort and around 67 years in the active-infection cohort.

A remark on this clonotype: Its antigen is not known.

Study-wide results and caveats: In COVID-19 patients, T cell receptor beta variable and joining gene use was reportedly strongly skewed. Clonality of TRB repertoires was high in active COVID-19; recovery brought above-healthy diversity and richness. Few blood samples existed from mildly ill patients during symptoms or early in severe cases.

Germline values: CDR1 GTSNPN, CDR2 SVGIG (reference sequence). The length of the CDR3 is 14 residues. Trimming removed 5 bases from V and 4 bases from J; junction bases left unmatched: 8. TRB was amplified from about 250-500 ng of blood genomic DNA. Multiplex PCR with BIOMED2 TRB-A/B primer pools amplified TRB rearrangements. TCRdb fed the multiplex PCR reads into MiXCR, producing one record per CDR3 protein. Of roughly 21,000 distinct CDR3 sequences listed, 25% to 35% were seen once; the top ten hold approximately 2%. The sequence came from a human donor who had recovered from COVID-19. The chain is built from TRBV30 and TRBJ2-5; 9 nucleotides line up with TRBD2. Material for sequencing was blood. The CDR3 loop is CAWLKRGVRETQYF. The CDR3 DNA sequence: TGTGCCTGGTTAAAGCGGGGGGTTCGAGAGACCCAGTACTTC.